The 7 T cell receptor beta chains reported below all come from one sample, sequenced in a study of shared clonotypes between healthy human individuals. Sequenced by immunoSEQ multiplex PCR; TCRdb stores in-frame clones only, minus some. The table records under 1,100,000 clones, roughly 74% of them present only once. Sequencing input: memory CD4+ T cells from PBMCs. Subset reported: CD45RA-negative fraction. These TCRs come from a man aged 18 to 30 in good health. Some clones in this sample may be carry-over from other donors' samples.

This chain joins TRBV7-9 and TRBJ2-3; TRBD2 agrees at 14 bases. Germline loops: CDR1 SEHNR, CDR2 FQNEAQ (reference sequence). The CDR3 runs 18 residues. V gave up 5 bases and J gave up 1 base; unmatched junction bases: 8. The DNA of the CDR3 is TGTGCCAGCAGCGCCGGGACTAGCGGGAGAACCGGCACAGATACGCAGTATTTT. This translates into CASSAGTSGRTGTDTQYF.

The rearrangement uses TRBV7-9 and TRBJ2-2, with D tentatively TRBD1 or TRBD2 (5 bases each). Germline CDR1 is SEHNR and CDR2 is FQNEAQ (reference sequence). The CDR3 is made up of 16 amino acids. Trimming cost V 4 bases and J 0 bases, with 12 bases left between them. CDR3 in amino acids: CASSYTRGPNTGELFF. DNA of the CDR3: TGTGCCAGCAGCTATACCCGGGGCCCGAACACCGGGGAGCTGTTTTTT.

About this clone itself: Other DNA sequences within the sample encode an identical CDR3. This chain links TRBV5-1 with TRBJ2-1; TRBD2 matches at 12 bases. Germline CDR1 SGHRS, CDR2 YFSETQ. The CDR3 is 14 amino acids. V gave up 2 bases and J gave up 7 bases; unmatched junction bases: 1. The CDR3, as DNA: TGCGCCAGCAGCTTACTAGCGGGAGGTAATGAGCAGTTCTTC. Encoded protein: CASSLLAGGNEQFF.

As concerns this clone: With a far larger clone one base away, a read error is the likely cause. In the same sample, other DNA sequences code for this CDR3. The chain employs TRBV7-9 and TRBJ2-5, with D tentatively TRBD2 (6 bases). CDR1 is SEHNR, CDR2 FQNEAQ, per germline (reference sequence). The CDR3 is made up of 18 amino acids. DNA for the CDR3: TGTGCTAGCAGCTGGGGCTGGGACTCTATAAAGCGTCAGGAGACCCAGTACTTC. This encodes CASSWGWDSIKRQETQYF.

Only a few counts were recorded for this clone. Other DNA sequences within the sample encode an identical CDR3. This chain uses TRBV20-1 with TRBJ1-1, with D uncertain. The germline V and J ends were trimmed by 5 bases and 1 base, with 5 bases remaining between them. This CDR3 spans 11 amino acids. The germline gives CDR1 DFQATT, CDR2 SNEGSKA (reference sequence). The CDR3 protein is CSARKNTEAFF. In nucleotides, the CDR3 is TGCAGTGCTCGGAAGAACACTGAAGCTTTCTTT.

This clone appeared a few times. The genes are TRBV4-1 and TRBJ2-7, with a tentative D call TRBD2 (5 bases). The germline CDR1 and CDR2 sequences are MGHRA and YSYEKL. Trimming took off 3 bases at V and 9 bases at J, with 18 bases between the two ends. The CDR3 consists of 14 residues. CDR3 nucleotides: TGCGCCAGCAGCCAGAGGGTCTTGGATGACGGGCAGTACTTC. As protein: CASSQRVLDDGQYF.

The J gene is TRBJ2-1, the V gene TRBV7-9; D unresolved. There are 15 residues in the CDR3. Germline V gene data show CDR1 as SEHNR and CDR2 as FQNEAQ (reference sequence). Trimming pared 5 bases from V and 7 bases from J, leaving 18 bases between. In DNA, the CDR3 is TGTGCCAGCAGCCCCCTCCTACCTATCCGTAATGAGCAGTTCTTC. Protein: CASSPLLPIRNEQFF. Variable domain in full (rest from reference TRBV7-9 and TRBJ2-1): DTGVSQNPRHKITKRGQNVTFRCDPISEHNRLYWYRQTLGQGPEFLTYFQNEAQLEKSRLLSDRFSAERPKGSFSTLEIQRTEQGDSAMYLCASSPLLPIRNEQFFGPGTRLTVL.